Listed below are T cell receptor beta chains from one sample, sequenced in a study of control samples from healthy donors and cancer patients. This table comes from immunoSEQ multiplex PCR, and its TCRdb copy is limited to in-frame clones, with some not included. Of under 200,000 clones listed, 80% to 95% were seen once; the top ten hold 0.65% to 0.85%. The specimen sequenced was blood. The source of these receptors is a woman in her thirties in good health. CDR3s include the opening cysteine and the closing phenylalanine or tryptophan. D genes are given only for firm matches. Clone sizes are given selectively: once, few, many, or a class where the clone is expanded.

V	D	size	J	DNA	CDR3
TRBV2	TRBD1	few	TRBJ1-6	TGTGCCAGCAGTGACTACAGGGGAGGTTCACCCCTCCACTTT	CASSDYRGGSPLHF
TRBV18	NA	NA	TRBJ2-3	TGTGCCAGCTCGTCTAGGTACTTCGAGGATACGCAGTATTTT	CASSSRYFEDTQYF
TRBV10-2	NA	NA	TRBJ2-2	TGCGCCGTCAAGGGGCCGAACACCGGGGAGCTGTTTTTT	CAVKGPNTGELFF
TRBV29-1	TRBD2	NA	TRBJ2-2	TGCAGCGTTGAGCGGGAGGGCCACGCCGGGGAGCTGTTTTTT	CSVEREGHAGELFF
TRBV27	NA	NA	TRBJ2-5	TGTGCCAGCAGTTTATTCTCCCTAGAGGGGACCCAGTACTTC	CASSLFSLEGTQYF
TRBV28	NA	NA	TRBJ2-7	TGTGCCAGCAGGGTCGACAGGATCCCCTACGAGCAGTACTTC	CASRVDRIPYEQYF
TRBV30	TRBD1	NA	TRBJ1-2	TGTGCCTGGAGTGTACCTGGCAGGGGGCATGGCTACACCTTC	CAWSVPGRGHGYTF
TRBV10-3	NA	NA	TRBJ1-2	TGTGCCATCAGTGGCTTCGGGGGCTTCTATGGCTACACCTTC	CAISGFGGFYGYTF
TRBV29-1	TRBD2	NA	TRBJ2-5	TGCAGCGTTGCCGGGTGGGAGGGCCCGGAAGAGACCCAGTACTTC	CSVAGWEGPEETQYF
TRBV6-4	TRBD1	NA	TRBJ1-5	TGTGCCAGAATGGGGGACAGGGGCAATCAGCCCCAGCATTTT	CARMGDRGNQPQHF
TRBV18	NA	NA	TRBJ1-1	TGTGCCAGCTCACCGAGAGGGGTGGGCACTGAAGCTTTCTTT	CASSPRGVGTEAFF
TRBV28	NA	NA	TRBJ1-6	TGTGCCAGCTACGGCATAAATAATTCACCCCTCCACTTT	CASYGINNSPLHF
TRBV15	NA	NA	TRBJ1-5	TGTGCCACCAGCAGAGACACTGATCAGCCCCAGCATTTT	CATSRDTDQPQHF
TRBV19	TRBD2	NA	TRBJ2-3	TGTGCCAGTAGGACTAGCGGGAGTAGTGATACGCAGTATTTT	CASRTSGSSDTQYF
TRBV28	TRBD2	NA	TRBJ2-1	TGTGCCAGCAGTTTAGGGCTAGCGGGAGAATGGGATGAGCAGTTCTTC	CASSLGLAGEWDEQFF
TRBV9	NA	once	TRBJ2-7	TGTGCCAGCAGCGTAGAACAAGTGAGCGAGCAGTACTTC	CASSVEQVSEQYF
TRBV5-6	NA	NA	TRBJ2-3	TGTGCCAGCAGCTTGACGGGCGGGATTACAGATACGCAGTATTTT	CASSLTGGITDTQYF
TRBV19	NA	NA	TRBJ1-3	TGTGCCAGTAGTATCCAGGGCACTGGAAACACCATATATTTT	CASSIQGTGNTIYF
TRBV3-1/TRBV3-2	NA	NA	TRBJ2-1	TGTGCCAGCAGCCAAGGGGTTAATGAGCAGTTCTTC	CASSQGVNEQFF
TRBV7-9	TRBD2	once	TRBJ2-3	TGTGCCAGCAGCTTAGGAGCGGGAGATCTAGATACGCAGTATTTT	CASSLGAGDLDTQYF
TRBV6-2/TRBV6-3	NA	NA	TRBJ1-5	TGTGCCAGCAGTTACCGTTTATCTGATCAGCCCCAGCATTTT	CASSYRLSDQPQHF
TRBV4-2	TRBD2	NA	TRBJ2-7	TGTGCCAGCAGCCAAGATTCCAGCGGGAGTTCCTACGAGCAGTACTTC	CASSQDSSGSSYEQYF
TRBV5-4	TRBD1	NA	TRBJ2-3	TGTGCCAGCAGCTTTAGACAGGGGGCTACAGATACGCAGTATTTT	CASSFRQGATDTQYF
TRBV15	NA	NA	TRBJ1-1	TGTGCCACCTCCCGTTTAGGGCAGGAGTACACTGAAGCTTTCTTT	CATSRLGQEYTEAFF
TRBV3-1/TRBV3-2	TRBD2	NA	TRBJ2-5	TGTGCCAGCAGCCAAGGACTAGCGGGAGGGTACCAAGAGACCCAGTACTTC	CASSQGLAGGYQETQYF
TRBV7-3	NA	NA	TRBJ2-5	TGTGCCAGCAGCTTACAGGGCCGAGAGACCCAGTACTTC	CASSLQGRETQYF
TRBV3-1/TRBV3-2	NA	NA	TRBJ1-3	TGTGCCAGCAGCCAAGCGGTTCAGGGGACCGGAAACACCATATATTTT	CASSQAVQGTGNTIYF
TRBV5-6	TRBD1	NA	TRBJ2-7	TGTGCCAGCAGCATGACAGGGGATCGGAACGAGCAGTACTTC	CASSMTGDRNEQYF
TRBV5-1	NA	NA	TRBJ2-5	TGCGCCAGCAGCTTGGTCCCGGGAGTGGTGCAAGAGACCCAGTACTTC	CASSLVPGVVQETQYF
TRBV27	NA	NA	TRBJ1-4	TGTGCCAGCAGCCTGAACGGGGTGGAACTGTTTTTT	CASSLNGVELFF
TRBV7-8	NA	NA	TRBJ1-1	TGTGCCAGCAGCTTAGCTAGAGGCGCTGAAGCTTTCTTT	CASSLARGAEAFF
TRBV15	NA	NA	TRBJ1-4	TGTGCCACCAGCAGAGAGAGATTCGGCGGGGAAAAACTGTTTTTT	CATSRERFGGEKLFF
TRBV6-2/TRBV6-3	NA	NA	TRBJ2-1	TGTGCCAGCAGCACGATCGGGGCCTACAATGAGCAGTTCTTC	CASSTIGAYNEQFF
TRBV5-1	TRBD2	once	TRBJ2-7	TGCGCCAGCAGCTTGGTCGGACTAGCGGGAGACGAGCAGTACTTC	CASSLVGLAGDEQYF